The clone carrying this T cell receptor beta chain was seen ten or more times. One entry per CDR3 protein results from TCRdb running MiXCR on the 5' RACE reads. The data contain 350,000 to 450,000 distinct CDR3 sequences, around 6.5% of them singletons. These data come from a study of T cells after yellow fever vaccination. V lost 0 bases, J lost 4 bases, and 4 bases stayed unmatched. CDR3 length equals 15 residues. Per germline, CDR1 SGHRS and CDR2 YFSETQ. The rearrangement joins TRBV5-1 to TRBJ2-7; 10 nucleotides agree with TRBD2. The sample consisted of PBMCs, taken 5 days after the yellow fever booster vaccination. This receptor was identified in a man aged 25 to 45 who received the YFV17D yellow fever vaccine. The CDR3 DNA sequence: TGCGCCAGCAGCTTGGGGGCTAGCGGGAGTTACGAGCAGTACTTC. Translating gives CASSLGASGSYEQYF.